The T cell receptor beta chain under discussion was sequenced for a study of cytomegalovirus exposure and HLA in healthy donors (dated by TCRdb to 2017 to 2019). For the wider study: According to a later analysis, one platform produced both the approximately 110 validation repertoires and the 666 repertoires of the first cohort. The study aimed to test whether signatures of past pathogen exposure could be identified by cataloging public T cell receptors. Along with the roughly 700-subject first cohort, a separate validation cohort of over 90 different subjects was used. High-throughput TCR immunosequencing, statistical association of individual TCRs with disease status, and machine learning were combined to predict cytomegalovirus infection status. The investigation overall reported the following: According to the authors, the approach could potentially be generalized to other disease states and immunological phenotypes. A later analysis had no HLA typing for the validation cohort, so co-occurrence there was scored across all 130 or so repertoires. The classifier was reported to diagnose cytomegalovirus status with high specificity and sensitivity in both the original cohort and the validation cohort. The study gave a list of about 150 TCR beta chains associated with cytomegalovirus. In vitro tests confirmed that three of the cytomegalovirus-associated TCR beta chains recognize cytomegalovirus antigens. A later analysis found that TCRs clustered in the first cohort also tended to co-occur in the 120 validation repertoires, with approximately 93% of cluster scores above 0. Most TCR sequences were observed very rarely across donors, whereas some public TCRs were present in many individuals.

Libraries were prepared through the immunoSEQ multiplex PCR assay. In the original analysis: A statistical classification framework was developed to diagnose cytomegalovirus status using the catalog of TCR beta chain sequences. This immuneACCESS table, as held by TCRdb, lists in-frame sequences with V and J called but not all clones. Of the missing ones, under half trace to an unresolved V gene in checked studies; the others have no known cause. The V and J calls and clone size come from that table; D and trimming were worked out from the DNA. For this sample there are about 150,000 clones; around 88% appear just once. 20% to 25% of the sample is in the top ten clones. Donors formed part of the validation cohort, which comprised over a hundred subjects and was distinct from the first cohort of several hundred subjects. Only one count was recorded for this clone. The clone's antigen remains unknown. The sample holds no much larger clone one base away, and base qualities are not on file.

The source of this sequence is a man in his late teens or twenties in good health and CMV-seropositive. The sample consisted of PBMCs.

CDR3 reads: CASRWRSGGNNEQFF. The DNA reads as follows: TGCGCCAGCAGGTGGAGGAGCGGGGGAAACAATGAGCAGTTCTTC. Recombination connected TRBV4-3 to TRBJ2-1, and 8 bases in between align with TRBD2. CDR1 and CDR2 are read off the germline V gene as LGHNA and YSLEER. Taken from cysteine to phenylalanine, the CDR3 has 15 residues. The DNA shown is the 45-base CDR3, in frame from base 1. From V the trimming removes 6 bases and from J it removes 5 bases, while the gene matches leave 9 bases of the junction unaccounted for.